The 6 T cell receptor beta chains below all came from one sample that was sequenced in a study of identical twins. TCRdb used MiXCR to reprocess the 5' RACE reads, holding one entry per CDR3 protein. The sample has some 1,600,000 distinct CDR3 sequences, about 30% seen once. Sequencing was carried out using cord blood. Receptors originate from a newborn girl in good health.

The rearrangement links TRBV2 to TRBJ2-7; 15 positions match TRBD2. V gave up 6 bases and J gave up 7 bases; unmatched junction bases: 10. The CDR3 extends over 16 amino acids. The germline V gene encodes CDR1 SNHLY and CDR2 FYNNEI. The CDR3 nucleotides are TGTGCCAGCAGGATTGGGACTAGCGGGGGGTACAATGAGCAGTACTTC. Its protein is CASRIGTSGGYNEQYF.

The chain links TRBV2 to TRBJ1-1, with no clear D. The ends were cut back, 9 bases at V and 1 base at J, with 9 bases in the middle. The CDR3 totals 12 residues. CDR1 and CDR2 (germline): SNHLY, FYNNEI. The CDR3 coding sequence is TGTGCCAGTACTTCTGAGAACACTGAAGCTTTCTTT. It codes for CASTSENTEAFF.

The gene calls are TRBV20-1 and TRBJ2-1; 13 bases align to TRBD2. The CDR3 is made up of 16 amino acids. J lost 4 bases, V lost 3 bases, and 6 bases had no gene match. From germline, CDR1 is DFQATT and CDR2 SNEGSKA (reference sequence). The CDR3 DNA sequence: TGCAGTGCTAGGCAGGGACTAGCGGGACGATACAATGAGCAGTTCTTC. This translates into CSARQGLAGRYNEQFF.

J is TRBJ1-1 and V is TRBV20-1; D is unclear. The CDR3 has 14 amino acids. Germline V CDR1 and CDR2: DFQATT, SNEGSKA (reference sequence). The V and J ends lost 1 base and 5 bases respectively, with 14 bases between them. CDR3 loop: CSARVAGPKTEAFF. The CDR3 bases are TGCAGTGCTAGAGTCGCAGGCCCGAAGACTGAAGCTTTCTTT.

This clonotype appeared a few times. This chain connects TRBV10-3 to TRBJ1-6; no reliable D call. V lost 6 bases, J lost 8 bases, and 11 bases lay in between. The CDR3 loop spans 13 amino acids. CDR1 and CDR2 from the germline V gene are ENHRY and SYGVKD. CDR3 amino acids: CAISGAGYSPLHF. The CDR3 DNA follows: TGTGCCATCAGCGGAGCCGGGTATTCACCCCTCCACTTT.

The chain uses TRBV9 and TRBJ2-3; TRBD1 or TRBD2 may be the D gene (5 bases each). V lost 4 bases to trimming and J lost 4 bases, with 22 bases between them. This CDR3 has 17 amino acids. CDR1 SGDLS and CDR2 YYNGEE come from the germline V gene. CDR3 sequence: CASSPLGGVNHADTQYF. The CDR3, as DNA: TGTGCCAGCAGCCCCCTTGGGGGAGTCAACCACGCAGATACGCAGTATTTT.